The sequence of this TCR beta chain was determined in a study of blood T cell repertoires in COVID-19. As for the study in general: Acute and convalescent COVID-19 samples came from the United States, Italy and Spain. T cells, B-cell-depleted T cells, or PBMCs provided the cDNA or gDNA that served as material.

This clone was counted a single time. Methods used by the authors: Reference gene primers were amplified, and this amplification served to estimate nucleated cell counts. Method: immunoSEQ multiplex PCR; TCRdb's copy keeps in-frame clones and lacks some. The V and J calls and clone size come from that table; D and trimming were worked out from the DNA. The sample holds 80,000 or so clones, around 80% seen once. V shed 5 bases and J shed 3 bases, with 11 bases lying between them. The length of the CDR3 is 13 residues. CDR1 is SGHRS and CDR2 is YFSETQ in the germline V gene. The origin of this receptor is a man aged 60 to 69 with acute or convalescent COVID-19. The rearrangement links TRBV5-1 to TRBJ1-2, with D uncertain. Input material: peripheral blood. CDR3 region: CASSYDGDYGYTF. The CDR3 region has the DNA TGCGCCAGCAGTTACGACGGAGACTATGGCTACACCTTC.